The source of this T cell receptor beta chain is a study of T-cell memory formation after mild COVID-19. Turning to the study itself: TCR clustering was largely donor specific.

As for this clonotype: The antigen is not known.

TCRdb independently ran MiXCR on the 5' RACE reads; one entry per CDR3 protein. The data contain about 340,000 distinct CDR3 sequences, about 21% of them singletons. General study points: Pre-infection memory harbored some responding clones, suggesting cross-reactive memory joined.

The receptor was isolated from an adult woman who had mild COVID-19 (a few samples of this study predate the infection). Cell type and time point are not known. The sample consisted of PBMCs or a T cell subset sorted from them (not recorded which).

The CDR3 is CSAGQSPYEQYF. In nucleotides, the CDR3 is TGCAGCGCGGGACAATCTCCTTACGAGCAGTACTTC. J is TRBJ2-7 and V is TRBV29-1; D might be TRBD1 (6 bases). Per the germline V gene, CDR1 is SQVTM and CDR2 is ANQGSEA. This CDR3 contains 12 residues. Trimming pared 7 bases from V and 4 bases from J, leaving 14 bases between.